This T cell receptor beta chain came from a study of T-cell memory formation after mild COVID-19. Looking at the study overall: TCR clusters largely stayed donor specific.

Study outcomes and limitations: Contracting CD4+ clones sat mainly in CM and EM; CD8+ in EMRA. From day 15 to 85, contracting clones were balanced between CD4 and CD8, whereas later expanders leaned toward CD4+.

Germline V gene sequence: CDR1 SGHTA, CDR2 FQGNSA. This CDR3 has 13 residues. The germline V and J ends were trimmed by 6 bases and 9 bases, with 15 bases remaining between them. 5'RACE with constant-segment primers built TCRalpha and TCRbeta cDNA libraries with UMIs. TCRdb fed the 5' RACE reads into MiXCR, producing one record per CDR3 protein. The sample contains 450,000 to 700,000 distinct CDR3 sequences, under 20% of which appear only once. This clonotype has just a few counts. No antigen is known for it. The sequencing sample was made of PBMCs or a T cell subset sorted from them (not recorded which). The rearrangement uses TRBV7-2 and TRBJ2-1; D is perhaps TRBD2 (5 bases). This clonotype was obtained from an adult woman who had mild COVID-19 (a few samples of this study predate the infection). Cell type and time point are not known. The CDR3 loop is CASRRAGGGEQFF. The DNA of the CDR3 is TGTGCCAGCAGGAGGGCCGGAGGTGGTGAGCAGTTCTTC.